The T cell receptor beta chain under discussion was sequenced for a study of OX40 agonist ivuxolimab in advanced cancers. Study background: The patients' treatment was ivuxolimab, an agonistic anti-OX40 (CD134) antibody. Ivuxolimab, which patients received intravenously every 2 weeks, was dosed at 0.01 to 10 mg/kg. Patients undergoing dose escalation presented with hepatocellular carcinoma, melanoma, renal cell or head and neck cancer.

The CDR3 contains 21 residues. CDR1 is MDHEN and CDR2 is SYDVKM in the germline V gene. V shed 5 bases, J shed 6 bases, and the junction held 19 bases outside the gene matches. The protocol was immunoSEQ multiplex PCR, while the TCRdb copy is restricted to in-frame clones and leaves out a portion. The repertoire holds about 64,000 clones, with around 84% as singletons. At baseline, cycle 4 day 1, and cycle 7 day 1, blood was sampled. This clonotype was obtained from an adult with an advanced solid tumor such as melanoma, head and neck, liver or kidney cancer. Sequenced here: CD4+ or CD8+ T cells sorted from blood, sampled in a trial of the OX40 agonist ivuxolimab. The V call is TRBV28, the J call TRBJ2-1; TRBD2 aligns across 16 bases. The CDR3 spells CASSTPSGTSGRAFSPNEQFF. CDR3 sequence (DNA): TGTGCCAGCAGTACGCCGTCCGGGACTAGCGGGAGGGCCTTTTCCCCCAATGAGCAGTTCTTC.